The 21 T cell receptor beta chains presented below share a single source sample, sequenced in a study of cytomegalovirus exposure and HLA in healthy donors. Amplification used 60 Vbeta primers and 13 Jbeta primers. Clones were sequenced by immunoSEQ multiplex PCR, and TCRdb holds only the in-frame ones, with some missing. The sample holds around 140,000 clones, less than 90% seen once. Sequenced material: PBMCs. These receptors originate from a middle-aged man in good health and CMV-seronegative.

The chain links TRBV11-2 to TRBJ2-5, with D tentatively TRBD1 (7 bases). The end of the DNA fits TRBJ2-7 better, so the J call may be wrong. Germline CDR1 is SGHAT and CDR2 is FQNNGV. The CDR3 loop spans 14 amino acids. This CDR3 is CASSLGQGGYEQYF. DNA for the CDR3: TGTGCCAGCAGCTTAGGTCAGGGGGGATACGAGCAGTACTTC.

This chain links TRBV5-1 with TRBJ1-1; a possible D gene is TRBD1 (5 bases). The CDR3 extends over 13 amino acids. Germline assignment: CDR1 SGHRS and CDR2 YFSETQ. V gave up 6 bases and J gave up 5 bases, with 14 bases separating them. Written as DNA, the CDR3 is TGCGCCAGCACCGGGGGTTTTCCAACTGAAGCTTTCTTT. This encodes CASTGGFPTEAFF.

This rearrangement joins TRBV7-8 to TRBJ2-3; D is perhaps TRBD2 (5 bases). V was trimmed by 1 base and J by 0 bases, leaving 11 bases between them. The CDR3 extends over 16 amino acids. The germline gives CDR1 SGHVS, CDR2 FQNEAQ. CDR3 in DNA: TGTGCCAGCAGCTTAGAAGGACTGATTAGCACAGATACGCAGTATTTT. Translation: CASSLEGLISTDTQYF.

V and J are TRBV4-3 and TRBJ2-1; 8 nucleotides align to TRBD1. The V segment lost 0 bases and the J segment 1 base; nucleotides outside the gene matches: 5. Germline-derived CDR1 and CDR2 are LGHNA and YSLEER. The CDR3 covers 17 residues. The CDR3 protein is CASSQDRTGSSYNEQFF. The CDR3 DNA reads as TGCGCCAGCAGCCAAGATCGGACAGGGTCATCCTACAATGAGCAGTTCTTC.

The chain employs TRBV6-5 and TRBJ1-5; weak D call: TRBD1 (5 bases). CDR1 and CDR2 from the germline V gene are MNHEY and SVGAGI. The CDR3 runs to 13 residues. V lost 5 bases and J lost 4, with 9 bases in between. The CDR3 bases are TGTGCCAGCAGTCCGGGGGGGAATCAGCCCCAGCATTTT. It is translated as CASSPGGNQPQHF.

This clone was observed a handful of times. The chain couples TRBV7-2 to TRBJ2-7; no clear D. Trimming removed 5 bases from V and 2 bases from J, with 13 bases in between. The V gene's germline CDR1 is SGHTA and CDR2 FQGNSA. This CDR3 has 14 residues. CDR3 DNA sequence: TGTGCCAGCAGCCCCCGGGTGAACCCCTACGAGCAGTACTTC. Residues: CASSPRVNPYEQYF.

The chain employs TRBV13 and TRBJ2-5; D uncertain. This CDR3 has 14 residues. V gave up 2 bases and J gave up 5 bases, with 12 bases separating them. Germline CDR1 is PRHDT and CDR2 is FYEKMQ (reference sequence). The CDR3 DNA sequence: TGTGCCAGCAGCTTAAACACCGAGGTTGAGACCCAGTACTTC. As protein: CASSLNTEVETQYF.

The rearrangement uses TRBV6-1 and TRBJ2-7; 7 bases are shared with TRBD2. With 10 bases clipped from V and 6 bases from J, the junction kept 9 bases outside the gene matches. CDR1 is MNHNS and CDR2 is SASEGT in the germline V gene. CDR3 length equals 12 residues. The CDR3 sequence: CATSTSWFEQYF. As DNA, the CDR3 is TGTGCCACCTCGACTAGCTGGTTCGAGCAGTACTTC.

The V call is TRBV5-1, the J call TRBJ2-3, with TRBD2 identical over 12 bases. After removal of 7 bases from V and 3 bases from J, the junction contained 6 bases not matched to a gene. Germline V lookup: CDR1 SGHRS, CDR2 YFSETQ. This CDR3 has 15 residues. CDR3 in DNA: TGCGCCAGCTCACGCACTAGCGGGAGGACAGATACGCAGTATTTT. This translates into CASSRTSGRTDTQYF.

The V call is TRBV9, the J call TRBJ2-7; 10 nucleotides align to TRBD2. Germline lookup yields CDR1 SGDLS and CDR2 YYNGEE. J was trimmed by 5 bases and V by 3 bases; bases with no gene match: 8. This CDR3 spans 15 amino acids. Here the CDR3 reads CASSDAASGGDEQYF. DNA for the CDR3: TGTGCCAGCAGCGATGCGGCTAGCGGGGGCGACGAGCAGTACTTC. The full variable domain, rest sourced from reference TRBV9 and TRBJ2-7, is DSGVTQTPKHLITATGQRVTLRCSPRSGDLSVYWYQQSLDQGLQFLIQYYNGEERAKGNILERFSAQQFPDLHSELNLSSLELGDSALYFCASSDAASGGDEQYFGPGTRLTVT.

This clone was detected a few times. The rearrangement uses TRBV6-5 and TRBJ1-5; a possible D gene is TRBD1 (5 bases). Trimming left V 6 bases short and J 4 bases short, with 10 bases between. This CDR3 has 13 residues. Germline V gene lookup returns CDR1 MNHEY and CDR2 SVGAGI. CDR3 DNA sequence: TGTGCCAGCAGCTTCGACAGAAATCAGCCCCAGCATTTT. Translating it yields CASSFDRNQPQHF.

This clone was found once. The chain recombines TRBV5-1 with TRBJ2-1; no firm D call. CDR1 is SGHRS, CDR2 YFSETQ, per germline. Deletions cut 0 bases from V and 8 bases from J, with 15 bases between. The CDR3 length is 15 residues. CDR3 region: CASSLGRVGGDEQFF. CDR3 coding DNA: TGCGCCAGCAGCTTGGGACGGGTGGGTGGCGATGAGCAGTTCTTC.

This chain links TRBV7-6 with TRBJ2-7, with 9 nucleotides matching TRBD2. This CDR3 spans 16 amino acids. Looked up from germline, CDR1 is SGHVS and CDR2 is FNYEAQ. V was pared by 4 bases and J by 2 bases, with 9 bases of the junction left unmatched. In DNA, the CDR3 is TGTGCCAGCAGCTCGGCGGCGGGGGGGCCCGCCTACGAGCAGTACTTC. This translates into CASSSAAGGPAYEQYF. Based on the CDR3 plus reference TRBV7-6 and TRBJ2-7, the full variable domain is GAGVSQSPRYKVTKRGQDVALRCDPISGHVSLYWYRQALGQGPEFLTYFNYEAQQDKSGLPNDRFSAERPEGSISTLTIQRTEQRDSAMYRCASSSAAGGPAYEQYFGPGTRLTVT.

The CDR3 nucleotides are TGTGCCAGCAGCCAGGGGTATTCGAACACCGGGGAGCTGTTTTTT. Its translation: CASSQGYSNTGELFF. This rearrangement joins TRBV7-2 to TRBJ2-2, with D possibly being TRBD1 (6 bases). Germline loops: CDR1 SGHTA, CDR2 FQGNSA. The ends were cut back, 5 bases at V and 0 bases at J, with 10 bases in the middle. The CDR3 runs 15 residues.

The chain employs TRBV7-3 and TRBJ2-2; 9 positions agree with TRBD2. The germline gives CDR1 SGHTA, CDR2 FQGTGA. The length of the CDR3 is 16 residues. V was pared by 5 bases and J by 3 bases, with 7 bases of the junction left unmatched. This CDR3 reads CASSRTSGLDTGELFF. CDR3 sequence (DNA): TGTGCCAGCAGCAGAACTAGCGGGTTAGACACCGGGGAGCTGTTTTTT.

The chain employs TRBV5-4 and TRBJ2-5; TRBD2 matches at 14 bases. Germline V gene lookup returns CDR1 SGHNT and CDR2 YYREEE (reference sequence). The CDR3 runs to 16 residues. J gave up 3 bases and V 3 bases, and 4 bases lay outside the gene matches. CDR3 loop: CASSSPGLAGEETQYF. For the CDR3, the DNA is TGTGCCAGCAGCTCACCGGGACTAGCGGGAGAAGAGACCCAGTACTTC. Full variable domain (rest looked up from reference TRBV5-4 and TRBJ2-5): ETGVTQSPTHLIKTRGQQVTLRCSSQSGHNTVSWYQQALGQGPQFIFQYYREEENGRGNFPPRFSGLQFPNYSSELNVNALELDDSALYLCASSSPGLAGEETQYFGPGTRLLVL.

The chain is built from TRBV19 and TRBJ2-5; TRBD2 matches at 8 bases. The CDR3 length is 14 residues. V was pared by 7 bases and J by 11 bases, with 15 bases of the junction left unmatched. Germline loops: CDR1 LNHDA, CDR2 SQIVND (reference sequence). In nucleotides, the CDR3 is TGTGCCAGTAAATCCGGGAGGGGTCAAGGAGAGCAGTACTTC. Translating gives CASKSGRGQGEQYF.

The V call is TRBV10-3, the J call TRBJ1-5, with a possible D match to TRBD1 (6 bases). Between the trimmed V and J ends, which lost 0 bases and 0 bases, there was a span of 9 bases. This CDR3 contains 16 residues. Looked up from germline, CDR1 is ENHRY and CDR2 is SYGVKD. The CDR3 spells CAISESGRGSNQPQHF. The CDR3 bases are TGTGCCATCAGTGAGTCGGGCAGGGGTAGCAATCAGCCCCAGCATTTT.

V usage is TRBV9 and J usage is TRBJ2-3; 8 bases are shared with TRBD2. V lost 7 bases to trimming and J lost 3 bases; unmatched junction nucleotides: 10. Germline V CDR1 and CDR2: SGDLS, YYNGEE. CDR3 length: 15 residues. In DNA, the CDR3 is TGTGCCAGCGGCTCTCAAGCGGGAGTAACAGATACGCAGTATTTT. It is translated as CASGSQAGVTDTQYF.

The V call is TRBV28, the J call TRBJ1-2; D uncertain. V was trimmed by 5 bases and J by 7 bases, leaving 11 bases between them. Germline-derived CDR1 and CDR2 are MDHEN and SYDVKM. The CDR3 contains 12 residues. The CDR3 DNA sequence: TGTGCCAGCAGTCCAGTTAAATCTGGCTACACCTTC. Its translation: CASSPVKSGYTF.

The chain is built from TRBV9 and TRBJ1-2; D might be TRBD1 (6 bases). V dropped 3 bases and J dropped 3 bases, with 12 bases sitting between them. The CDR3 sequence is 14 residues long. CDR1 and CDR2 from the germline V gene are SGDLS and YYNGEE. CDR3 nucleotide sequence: TGTGCCAGCAGCGGGGACCAGGGGTACTATGGCTACACCTTC. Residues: CASSGDQGYYGYTF.